Described below is a single T cell receptor beta chain sequence and its context. This sample was included in a study of Ad26.COV2.S vaccination and SARS-CoV-2 variants. Treatment here: some 19 received Ad26.COV2.S at low or high dose, single or two shots; about five received placebo; per-sample allocation not given. Samples analyzed were those drawn on day 63 after the first vaccine or placebo injection. J was trimmed by 1 base and V by 6 bases; bases with no gene match: 7. The germline CDR1 and CDR2 sequences are SGHAT and FQNNGV. This CDR3 is built from 15 residues. Measured with immunoSEQ multiplex PCR; TCRdb has only the in-frame clones, and not every one. The sample has about 350,000 clones; around 83% are singletons.

The source material was peripheral blood, sampled in a trial of Ad26.COV2.S vaccine versus placebo. The rearrangement uses TRBV11-2 and TRBJ2-5; 8 nucleotides align to TRBD1. The clonotype originates from a person between 18 and 65 years old who received the Ad26.COV2.S COVID-19 vaccine or a placebo. The CDR3, as DNA: TGTGCCAGCAGACCAGACAGGGGTGGCCAAGAGACCCAGTACTTC. This codes for CASRPDRGGQETQYF.